The 16 T cell receptor beta chains below all came from one sample that was sequenced in a study of a mutant IDH1 vaccine in newly diagnosed glioma. TCRdb's table, derived via immunoSEQ multiplex PCR, lists solely in-frame clones and lacks some. Here the sample spans tens of thousands of clones, around 87% being singletons. These TCRs are of unknown antigen specificity. This sample's time point: week 35, safety follow-up. With topical imiquimod, each dose of the vaccine consisted of 300 ug of mutant IDH1 20-mer peptide. Sequencing was performed on PBMCs, taken from a glioma patient whose treatment included an IDH1 peptide vaccine. The receptor set was obtained from a man aged 25-45 years with glioma.

V gene TRBV28 combines with J gene TRBJ2-7; a weak D match, TRBD1 (5 bases). Germline CDR1 reads MDHEN; CDR2 reads SYDVKM. V was trimmed by 4 bases and J by 0 bases, leaving 13 bases between them. The CDR3 has 15 amino acids. The CDR3 DNA reads TGTGCCAGCAGTTCCGACAGTATGAGCTCCTACGAGCAGTACTTC. Translation: CASSSDSMSSYEQYF. Variable domain in full (rest from reference TRBV28 and TRBJ2-7): DVKVTQSSRYLVKRTGEKVFLECVQDMDHENMFWYRQDPGLGLRLIYFSYDVKMKEKGDIPEGYSVSREKKERFSLILESASTNQTSMYLCASSSDSMSSYEQYFGPGTRLTVT.

This rearrangement joins TRBV5-4 to TRBJ2-1; TRBD1 agrees at 7 bases. The junction had 8 bases not matched to a gene; V was cut back by 4 bases and J by 7 bases. The CDR3 totals 14 residues. Looked up from germline, CDR1 is SGHNT and CDR2 is YYREEE (reference sequence). CDR3 in amino acids: CASSPDRVRNEQFF. The CDR3 DNA follows: TGTGCCAGCAGCCCCGACAGGGTACGGAATGAGCAGTTCTTC.

V gene TRBV10-2 combines with J gene TRBJ1-4, with a possible D match to TRBD1 (5 bases). The CDR3 spans 17 residues. Germline CDR1 WSHSY, CDR2 SAAADI. Trimming shortened V by 0 bases and J by 6 bases, and 17 bases separated the two germline ends. The CDR3 coding sequence is TGCGCCAGCAGTGAGTCCAGGGAGAGGATAAGGGATGAAAAACTGTTTTTT. Translation gives CASSESRERIRDEKLFF.

V is TRBV28 and J is TRBJ1-2; no clear D. Germline CDR1 MDHEN, CDR2 SYDVKM. Between the trimmed V and J ends, which lost 8 bases and 4 bases, there was a span of 11 bases. This CDR3 comprises 12 residues. CDR3 loop: CASGSQIYGYTF. The CDR3 region has the DNA TGTGCCAGCGGATCCCAGATCTATGGCTACACCTTC.

J is TRBJ2-7 and V is TRBV19, with D perhaps matching TRBD2 (5 bases). Per germline, CDR1 LNHDA and CDR2 SQIVND (reference sequence). The V and J ends lost 1 base and 7 bases respectively, with 8 bases between them. The CDR3 extends over 12 amino acids. DNA for the CDR3: TGTGCCAGTAGTATAGTGAGCGGAGAGCAGTACTTC. It specifies CASSIVSGEQYF.

The chain uses TRBV2 and TRBJ2-1; 15 nucleotides line up with TRBD2. With V trimmed by 6 bases and J by 9 bases, 3 bases remained unmatched. Germline V gene data show CDR1 as SNHLY and CDR2 as FYNNEI. CDR3 size: 14 residues. CDR3 in amino acids: CASSGLAGGTEQFF. CDR3 DNA sequence: TGTGCCAGCAGCGGACTAGCGGGGGGGACTGAGCAGTTCTTC.

The V call is TRBV7-3, the J call TRBJ2-3, with D possibly TRBD1 on 6 matching bases. Trimming removed 5 bases at V and 4 bases at J, with 13 bases between. Per the germline V gene, CDR1 is SGHTA and CDR2 is FQGTGA. The CDR3 has 14 residues. The chain's CDR3 is CASSLQGYPDTQYF. The CDR3 DNA reads TGTGCCAGCAGCCTACAGGGATACCCAGATACGCAGTATTTT.

The CDR3 sequence is CASSVNPALSGANVLTF. In nucleotides, the CDR3 is TGTGCCAGCAGCGTAAATCCCGCTCTCTCTGGGGCCAACGTCCTGACTTTC. The chain employs TRBV9 and TRBJ2-6; D not certain. The length of the CDR3 is 17 residues. The V and J ends lost 1 base and 0 bases respectively, with 11 bases between them. Germline loops: CDR1 SGDLS, CDR2 YYNGEE.

As to this clone: Mismatch with germline at one junction end may stem from a read error. The genes are TRBV6-1 and TRBJ2-3, with 9 bases lining up with TRBD1. The V gene's germline CDR1 is MNHNS and CDR2 SASEGT. This CDR3 is built from 15 residues. The CDR3 protein is CANSTQQGAKDTQYF. The CDR3, as DNA: TGTGCCAACAGTACTCAACAGGGGGCGAAGGATACGCAGTATTTT.

V and J are TRBV29-1 and TRBJ1-2, with D perhaps matching TRBD1 (6 bases). The CDR3 consists of 13 residues. Germline CDR1 reads SQVTM; CDR2 reads ANQGSEA. The germline V and J ends were trimmed by 7 bases and 3 bases, with 15 bases remaining between them. The CDR3 protein is CSAFDRSDYGYTF. As DNA, the CDR3 is TGCAGCGCCTTCGACAGGAGTGACTATGGCTACACCTTC.

V usage is TRBV29-1 and J usage is TRBJ2-7; TRBD1 matches at 11 bases. CDR3 length equals 14 residues. J was trimmed by 1 base and V by 4 bases; bases with no gene match: 3. Per the germline V gene, CDR1 is SQVTM and CDR2 is ANQGSEA. The CDR3 bases are TGCAGCGTTGCCGGGACAGGGGGTTCCTACGAGCAGTACTTC. The encoded protein is CSVAGTGGSYEQYF.

This chain joins TRBV19 and TRBJ1-2; possible D gene TRBD1, 5 bases. Trimming pared 9 bases from V and 2 bases from J, leaving 16 bases between. Germline V CDR1 and CDR2: LNHDA, SQIVND (reference sequence). This CDR3 has 14 residues. CDR3 in amino acids: CASRTPGGNYGYTF. Written as DNA, the CDR3 is TGTGCCAGCAGAACCCCGGGGGGGAACTATGGCTACACCTTC.

The V call is TRBV7-9, the J call TRBJ2-3; 8 bases fit TRBD2. The V segment lost 3 bases and the J segment 2 bases; nucleotides outside the gene matches: 1. The germline V gene has CDR1 SEHNR and CDR2 FQNEAQ (reference sequence). This CDR3 contains 14 residues. The CDR3 DNA follows: TGTGCCAGCAGCTTCGGGGGGGCCACAGATACGCAGTATTTT. Its translation: CASSFGGATDTQYF.

V gene TRBV7-9 combines with J gene TRBJ1-6; D is possibly TRBD1 (6 bases). The CDR3 has 16 amino acids. The ends were cut back, 3 bases at V and 12 bases at J, with 21 bases in the middle. Germline V gives CDR1 SEHNR, CDR2 FQNEAQ (reference sequence). The CDR3 sequence is CASSFRGRGEERPLHF. The CDR3 DNA is TGTGCCAGCAGCTTTCGGGGGCGCGGTGAGGAGAGACCCCTCCACTTT.

The V and J genes are TRBV7-9 and TRBJ2-1; 9 bases fit TRBD2. J gave up 5 bases and V 1 base, and 6 bases lay outside the gene matches. CDR3 length equals 16 residues. CDR1 is SEHNR and CDR2 is FQNEAQ in the germline V gene (reference sequence). DNA for the CDR3: TGTGCCAGCAGCTTAGATCCTAGCGGGAAAGACAATGAGCAGTTCTTC. As protein: CASSLDPSGKDNEQFF.

The chain joins TRBV7-9 to TRBJ1-2; D not resolved. Germline values: CDR1 SEHNR, CDR2 FQNEAQ (reference sequence). V lost 5 bases and J 4 bases, leaving 11 bases between the germline ends. The length of the CDR3 is 13 residues. In nucleotides, the CDR3 is TGTGCCAGCAGCCTTGTAACCAGCTATGGCTACACCTTC. This gives the protein CASSLVTSYGYTF.